Below, 20 T cell receptor beta chains from the same sample are listed, as sequenced in a study of beta chain features in type 1 diabetes. Expressed TCRB transcripts got sequenced, as all isolated RNA was reverse transcribed. TCRdb's copy holds only in-frame clones and misses some; the assay was immunoSEQ multiplex PCR. Of about 220,000 clones listed, approximately 11% were seen once; the top ten hold 1% to 1.5%. The sequencing sample was made of central memory CD4+ T cells from blood. These receptors were obtained from a man aged 18-30 years in good health.

There are a few counts of this clone. V gene TRBV5-4 combines with J gene TRBJ2-5; 7 bases are shared with TRBD2. This CDR3 is 16 amino acids long. V was clipped by 0 bases and J by 5 bases; unmatched bases: 10. Germline assignment: CDR1 SGHNT and CDR2 YYREEE (reference sequence). CDR3 DNA: TGTGCCAGCAGCTTGGCGGCGGGAGCTTTACGGGAGACCCAGTACTTC. Translated, it gives CASSLAAGALRETQYF.

This clone occurred a few times. The chain is built from TRBV2 and TRBJ1-2, with D unresolved. V dropped 0 bases and J dropped 3 bases, with 14 bases sitting between them. Germline CDR1 SNHLY, CDR2 FYNNEI. The CDR3 loop spans 16 amino acids. The DNA for the CDR3 is TGTGCCAGCAGTGAAGCGTCTGGGGAGGTGGACTATGGCTACACCTTC. As protein: CASSEASGEVDYGYTF.

The chain uses TRBV28 and TRBJ2-7, with 9 bases that match TRBD1. J gave up 1 base and V 7 bases, and 5 bases lay outside the gene matches. Per the germline V gene, CDR1 is MDHEN and CDR2 is SYDVKM. The CDR3 has 14 amino acids. The DNA of the CDR3 is TGTGCCAGCACTCCGGGACAGGGTTCCTACGAGCAGTACTTC. It yields the protein CASTPGQGSYEQYF.

The genes are TRBV27 and TRBJ2-1; D unclear. Trimming took off 8 bases at V and 6 bases at J, with 8 bases between the two ends. Germline values: CDR1 MNHEY, CDR2 SMNVEV (reference sequence). CDR3 length equals 11 residues. The DNA of the CDR3 is TGTGCCAGCCATGCCAGCAATGAGCAGTTCTTC. Amino acids: CASHASNEQFF.

DNA for the CDR3: TGTGCCAGCAGTGAATTAGTTTGGGGCACTAAGACCTACGAGCAGTACTTC. Its protein is CASSELVWGTKTYEQYF. The rearrangement uses TRBV25-1 and TRBJ2-7, with TRBD1 as a possible D gene (5 bases). This CDR3 contains 17 residues. V was cut by 1 base and J by 2 bases, with 18 bases left in between. CDR1 is MGHDK and CDR2 is SYGVNS in the germline V gene.

V gene TRBV7-2 combines with J gene TRBJ2-5; D is perhaps TRBD2 (6 bases). The CDR3 is 14 amino acids. V was clipped by 3 bases and J by 1 base, with 9 bases between them. Germline lookup yields CDR1 SGHTA and CDR2 FQGNSA. The chain's CDR3 is CASSLGLFQETQYF. CDR3 DNA sequence: TGTGCCAGCAGCTTGGGACTTTTCCAAGAGACCCAGTACTTC.

This clone occurred a few times. The gene calls are TRBV2 and TRBJ2-7; D possibly corresponds to TRBD1 (5 bases). Trimming pared 5 bases from V and 3 bases from J, leaving 11 bases between. Germline V CDR1 and CDR2: SNHLY, FYNNEI. This CDR3 has 13 residues. The DNA for the CDR3 is TGTGCCAGCAGTTCGACAGATAGCTACGAGCAGTACTTC. Its translation is CASSSTDSYEQYF.

The DNA for the CDR3 is TGTGCCTGGAGTCCCACGTCCTCTGGGGCCAACGTCCTGACTTTC. Translated: CAWSPTSSGANVLTF. The chain combines TRBV30 with TRBJ2-6; D remains unclear. Germline V gives CDR1 GTSNPN, CDR2 SVGIG (reference sequence). The CDR3 totals 15 residues. Trimming pared 2 bases from V and 0 bases from J, leaving 8 bases between.

The sample holds a few counts of this clone. V usage is TRBV6-6 and J usage is TRBJ2-2; TRBD2 matches 13 bases. V was clipped by 5 bases and J by 5 bases; unmatched bases: 2. Germline V gene data show CDR1 as MNHNY and CDR2 as SVGAGI (reference sequence). The CDR3 is 15 amino acids. The CDR3 DNA sequence: TGTGCCAGCAGTCGGGGACTAGCGGGGACCGGGGAGCTGTTTTTT. It yields the protein CASSRGLAGTGELFF.

CDR3 sequence (DNA): TGTGCCAGCAGCTTAGATCTGCGGGTTGGCGGGGAGCTGTTTTTT. The encoded protein is CASSLDLRVGGELFF. The chain couples TRBV7-2 to TRBJ2-2; TRBD2 might be the D (5 bases). Germline CDR1 is SGHTA and CDR2 is FQGNSA. The V end was cut by 1 base, the J end by 7 bases, with 13 bases between. The length of the CDR3 is 15 residues.

The chain joins TRBV4-2 to TRBJ1-1, with TRBD1 identical over 7 bases. The CDR3 runs 15 residues. V lost 1 base to trimming and J lost 0 bases; unmatched junction nucleotides: 2. Per the germline V gene, CDR1 is LGHNA and CDR2 is YNFKEQ. The CDR3 region has the DNA TGTGCCAGCAGCCAAGCGCAGGGGGTGAACACTGAAGCTTTCTTT. It specifies CASSQAQGVNTEAFF.

The chain links TRBV29-1 to TRBJ2-3; TRBD1 might be the D (6 bases). Germline assignment: CDR1 SQVTM and CDR2 ANQGSEA. The CDR3 totals 15 residues. Trimming shortened V by 7 bases and J by 2 bases, and 19 bases separated the two germline ends. In nucleotides, the CDR3 is TGCAGCGCAAGATTGACAGGTCAACTCACAGATACGCAGTATTTT. It specifies CSARLTGQLTDTQYF.

This clone was counted only a few times. The rearrangement uses TRBV7-9 and TRBJ2-1; D is possibly TRBD1 (6 bases). Trimming left V 5 bases short and J 8 bases short, with 10 bases between. Germline CDR1 is SEHNR and CDR2 is FQNEAQ (reference sequence). The CDR3 loop spans 12 amino acids. CDR3: CASSPDRHEQFF. The CDR3 DNA reads TGTGCCAGCAGCCCCGACAGGCATGAGCAGTTCTTC.

This clone was seen at least ten times. Other DNA sequences within the sample encode an identical CDR3. J is TRBJ2-1 and V is TRBV29-1; TRBD2 matches at 13 bases. There are 14 residues in the CDR3. CDR1 is SQVTM, CDR2 ANQGSEA, per germline. V lost 6 bases to trimming and J lost 9 bases; unmatched junction nucleotides: 8. The CDR3 bases are TGCAGCGTACCCCGGACTAGCGGGAGCTTTGAGCAGTTCTTC. This encodes CSVPRTSGSFEQFF.

This clone was seen a handful of times. This chain links TRBV5-1 with TRBJ1-2, with unresolved D. There are 16 residues in the CDR3. Per germline, CDR1 SGHRS and CDR2 YFSETQ. Trimming took off 1 base at V and 8 bases at J, with 21 bases between the two ends. This CDR3 reads CASSLLGSPGGLGYTF. CDR3 coding DNA: TGCGCCAGCAGCTTGCTAGGCAGTCCGGGTGGTCTCGGCTACACCTTC.

The rearrangement joins TRBV5-6 to TRBJ2-3; perhaps TRBD1 as D (5 bases). Germline V gene sequence: CDR1 SGHDT, CDR2 YYEEEE. This CDR3 region has 15 residues. The germline V and J ends were trimmed by 2 bases and 2 bases, with 12 bases remaining between them. The DNA for the CDR3 is TGTGCCAGCAGCTTACTCCTGGGGCCCACAGATACGCAGTATTTT. It encodes CASSLLLGPTDTQYF.

A word on this clone: Within the sample, other DNA sequences also encode this same CDR3. V and J are TRBV29-1 and TRBJ2-7, with D tentatively TRBD1 or TRBD2 (5 bases each). The CDR3 runs 13 residues. V lost 5 bases to trimming and J lost 1 base, with 12 bases between them. Germline lookup yields CDR1 SQVTM and CDR2 ANQGSEA. CDR3: CSVSRGASYEQYF. For the CDR3, the DNA is TGCAGCGTTTCCCGAGGGGCTTCCTACGAGCAGTACTTC.

In its sample, this clone was seen a few times. The chain joins TRBV28 to TRBJ2-3; 8 bases map to TRBD2. Germline V gene data show CDR1 as MDHEN and CDR2 as SYDVKM. The CDR3 sequence is 15 residues long. V gave up 6 bases and J gave up 5 bases; unmatched junction bases: 10. The CDR3 DNA sequence: TGTGCCAGCAGCTTCCGCGGGGGGCGGGAAGATACGCAGTATTTT. Translating it yields CASSFRGGREDTQYF.

Of note for this clone: A clone one base away is much larger, so this may be a read error. The chain combines TRBV30 with TRBJ1-2, with 7 bases lining up with TRBD1. The CDR3 extends over 15 amino acids. Germline V gives CDR1 GTSNPN, CDR2 SVGIG (reference sequence). With 5 bases clipped from V and 4 bases from J, the junction kept 13 bases outside the gene matches. The CDR3, as DNA: TGTGCCTGGGGCCGGCCCGGGACAGACCTCTATGGCTACACCTTC. Its protein is CAWGRPGTDLYGYTF.

This clone was observed a few times. This clone may be a read error of a much larger clone one base away. The chain has TRBV6-6 and TRBJ2-3; D gene unclear. The CDR3 length is 11 residues. Looked up from germline, CDR1 is MNHNY and CDR2 is SVGAGI (reference sequence). V was shortened by 5 bases and J by 6 bases, with 6 bases between the two germline ends. The CDR3 DNA follows: TGTGCCAGCAGTAACCGCGATACGCAGTATTTT. This codes for CASSNRDTQYF.